A selection of T cell receptor beta chains follows, all from one sample in a study of a mutant IDH1 vaccine in newly diagnosed glioma. Clones were read by immunoSEQ multiplex PCR, and TCRdb kept only the in-frame ones, dropping some. The sample has approximately 50,000 clones, about 90% seen once. These TCRs' antigens remain unknown. The material was PBMCs, obtained from a glioma patient whose treatment included an IDH1 peptide vaccine. These receptor sequences come from a middle-aged man with glioma. CDR3s include the opening cysteine and the closing phenylalanine or tryptophan. D genes are given only for firm matches. Clone size is given for some rows only: seen once, a few or many times, or a class if the clone is expanded.

CDR3: CASSPEAGEGYEQYF
DNA: TGTGCCAGCAGCCCGGAGGCGGGAGAGGGGTACGAGCAGTACTTC
size: .
J: TRBJ2-7
D: TRBD2
V: TRBV11-2

CDR3: CASSRGVSTDTQYF
DNA: TGTGCCAGTAGTAGAGGGGTTAGCACAGATACGCAGTATTTT
size: .
J: TRBJ2-3
D: .
V: TRBV19

CDR3: CSVESIETGGTQYF
DNA: TGCAGCGTTGAGTCGATTGAGACCGGGGGGACCCAGTACTTC
size: .
J: TRBJ2-5
D: .
V: TRBV29-1

CDR3: CASSLWSSAAEAFF
DNA: TGCGCCAGCAGCTTGTGGTCGTCAGCTGCTGAAGCTTTCTTT
size: .
J: TRBJ1-1
D: .
V: TRBV5-1

CDR3: CASSGPTRPQHF
DNA: TGTGCCAGCAGCGGACCTACAAGGCCCCAGCATTTT
size: .
J: TRBJ1-5
D: .
V: TRBV6-4

CDR3: CASSLAGTGRYEQYF
DNA: TGCGCCAGCAGCTTGGCTGGGACAGGACGATACGAGCAGTACTTC
size: .
J: TRBJ2-7
D: TRBD1
V: TRBV5-1

CDR3: CASSDRRGNEQYF
DNA: TGTGCCAGCAGCGATAGACGAGGAAACGAGCAGTACTTC
size: .
J: TRBJ2-7
D: .
V: TRBV9

CDR3: CASRGTSGDTQYF
DNA: TGTGCCAGCAGGGGGACTAGTGGGGATACGCAGTATTTT
size: .
J: TRBJ2-3
D: TRBD2
V: TRBV2

CDR3: CASLEGETQYF
DNA: TGTGCCAGCCTAGAGGGAGAGACCCAGTACTTC
size: .
J: TRBJ2-5
D: .
V: TRBV9

CDR3: CASSSGTSRYEQYF
DNA: TGTGCCAGCAGCTCCGGGACTAGCAGATACGAGCAGTACTTC
size: .
J: TRBJ2-7
D: TRBD2
V: TRBV5-4

CDR3: CASSLSLAQGRLNGYTF
DNA: TGTGCCAGCAGTTTATCCTTAGCCCAGGGGAGGCTCAATGGCTACACCTTC
size: .
J: TRBJ1-2
D: .
V: TRBV27

CDR3: CASSLGKGYEQYF
DNA: TGTGCCAGCAGCTTAGGGAAGGGCTACGAGCAGTACTTC
size: .
J: TRBJ2-7
D: .
V: TRBV11-2

CDR3: CASSGGTGSSAQHF
DNA: TGTGCCAGCAGTGGAGGGACAGGTTCGTCGGCCCAGCATTTT
size: .
J: TRBJ1-5
D: TRBD1
V: TRBV2

CDR3: CASSLGAGQETQYF
DNA: TGTGCCAGCAGCTTAGGAGCGGGACAAGAGACCCAGTACTTC
size: .
J: TRBJ2-5
D: TRBD2
V: TRBV7-2

CDR3: CASSGDPAGNTEAFF
DNA: TGTGCCAGCAGCGGGGATCCTGCGGGGAACACTGAAGCTTTCTTT
size: .
J: TRBJ1-1
D: .
V: TRBV7-2

CDR3: CASSEYQGVTEAFF
DNA: TGTGCCAGCAGTGAATACCAGGGGGTTACTGAAGCTTTCTTT
size: .
J: TRBJ1-1
D: TRBD1
V: TRBV2

CDR3: CASSPTGSYEQYF
DNA: TGTGCCAGCAGTCCGACAGGGTCCTACGAGCAGTACTTC
size: few
J: TRBJ2-7
D: TRBD1
V: TRBV25-1

CDR3: CASRSQGEVYGYTF
DNA: TGTGCCAGCCGATCTCAAGGGGAGGTCTATGGCTACACCTTC
size: .
J: TRBJ1-2
D: .
V: TRBV7-8

CDR3: CASSGGVTNEKLFF
DNA: TGTGCCAGCAGTGGGGGTGTAACTAATGAAAAACTGTTTTTT
size: once
J: TRBJ1-4
D: .
V: TRBV2

CDR3: CASSQTPTSASTDTQYF
DNA: TGTGCCAGCAGCCAGACCCCGACTAGCGCTAGCACAGATACGCAGTATTTT
size: .
J: TRBJ2-3
D: TRBD2
V: TRBV5-4

CDR3: CASSLVGGITDTQYF
DNA: TGCGCCAGCAGCTTGGTCGGGGGGATCACAGATACGCAGTATTTT
size: .
J: TRBJ2-3
D: TRBD2
V: TRBV5-1

CDR3: CASSASGNNEQFF
DNA: TGTGCCAGCAGCGCTAGCGGGAACAATGAGCAGTTCTTC
size: .
J: TRBJ2-1
D: TRBD2
V: TRBV7-9

CDR3: CASSLGTGDYHEQYF
DNA: TGCGCCAGCAGCCTCGGGACAGGGGATTACCACGAGCAGTACTTC
size: .
J: TRBJ2-7
D: TRBD1
V: TRBV5-1

CDR3: CASSGIGNYGYTF
DNA: TGTGCCAGCAGTGGTATAGGGAACTATGGCTACACCTTC
size: .
J: TRBJ1-2
D: .
V: TRBV2

CDR3: CASSKSKAFF
DNA: TGCGCCAGCAGTAAATCAAAAGCTTTCTTT
size: .
J: TRBJ1-1
D: .
V: TRBV10-1

CDR3: CASKAGPVDYGYTF
DNA: TGTGCCAGTAAGGCGGGCCCGGTGGACTATGGCTACACCTTC
size: .
J: TRBJ1-2
D: .
V: TRBV19

CDR3: CSVVESSQLTDEQYF
DNA: TGCAGCGTTGTAGAAAGTTCACAGTTGACTGACGAGCAGTACTTC
size: .
J: TRBJ2-7
D: .
V: TRBV29-1

CDR3: CASSLDPGDTQYF
DNA: TGTGCCAGCAGCTTGGACCCGGGCGATACGCAGTATTTT
size: .
J: TRBJ2-3
D: .
V: TRBV5-6

CDR3: CASSPSGTPLETQYF
DNA: TGTGCCAGCTCTCCGAGCGGGACACCGCTAGAGACCCAGTACTTC
size: .
J: TRBJ2-5
D: .
V: TRBV18

CDR3: CATRPAGGSNTGELFF
DNA: TGCGCCACCAGGCCAGCGGGAGGATCGAACACCGGGGAGCTGTTTTTT
size: few
J: TRBJ2-2
D: TRBD2
V: TRBV5-1

CDR3: CAWSPPLSRPQHF
DNA: TGTGCCTGGAGTCCCCCCCTGTCTCGGCCCCAGCATTTT
size: .
J: TRBJ1-5
D: .
V: TRBV30

CDR3: CAIGRNTEAFF
DNA: TGTGCCATCGGTCGGAACACTGAAGCTTTCTTT
size: .
J: TRBJ1-1
D: .
V: TRBV28

CDR3: CASSVRETGGDEKLFF
DNA: TGTGCCAGCAGTGTACGAGAGACAGGGGGCGATGAAAAACTGTTTTTT
size: .
J: TRBJ1-4
D: TRBD1
V: TRBV6-1

CDR3: CASSDQGGNEKLFF
DNA: TGTGCCAGCAGTGACCAGGGGGGAAATGAAAAACTGTTTTTT
size: .
J: TRBJ1-4
D: TRBD1
V: TRBV28

CDR3: CASSLSTGNTGELFF
DNA: TGTGCCAGCAGCTTAAGTACTGGGAACACCGGGGAGCTGTTTTTT
size: .
J: TRBJ2-2
D: .
V: TRBV7-2

CDR3: CASSQGVGRAYEQYF
DNA: TGTGCCAGCAGCCAAGGGGTTGGGAGGGCCTACGAGCAGTACTTC
size: .
J: TRBJ2-7
D: TRBD2
V: TRBV4-2

CDR3: CASTERGLVFPNEQFF
DNA: TGTGCCAGCACCGAACGGGGGCTCGTCTTCCCGAATGAGCAGTTCTTC
size: .
J: TRBJ2-1
D: .
V: TRBV5-4

CDR3: CASRFSGGDTGELFF
DNA: TGTGCCAGCAGATTCAGCGGGGGGGACACCGGGGAGCTGTTTTTT
size: .
J: TRBJ2-2
D: TRBD2
V: TRBV7-9

CDR3: CASSLYLDTQYF
DNA: TGTGCCAGCAGCTTATATCTGGATACGCAGTATTTT
size: once
J: TRBJ2-3
D: .
V: TRBV7-2

CDR3: CASIGIQSSYNEQFF
DNA: TGTGCCAGCATAGGGATTCAGAGCTCCTACAATGAGCAGTTCTTC
size: .
J: TRBJ2-1
D: .
V: TRBV6-5

CDR3: CASLGPYNEQFF
DNA: TGTGCCAGCCTGGGCCCCTACAATGAGCAGTTCTTC
size: .
J: TRBJ2-1
D: .
V: TRBV2

CDR3: CATRREGPNTEAFF
DNA: TGTGCCACCCGGCGGGAGGGGCCGAACACTGAAGCTTTCTTT
size: .
J: TRBJ1-1
D: .
V: TRBV6-6

CDR3: CASSLEVLSSYNEQFF
DNA: TGTGCCAGCAGCTTGGAGGTCCTAAGCTCCTACAATGAGCAGTTCTTC
size: .
J: TRBJ2-1
D: .
V: TRBV5-6